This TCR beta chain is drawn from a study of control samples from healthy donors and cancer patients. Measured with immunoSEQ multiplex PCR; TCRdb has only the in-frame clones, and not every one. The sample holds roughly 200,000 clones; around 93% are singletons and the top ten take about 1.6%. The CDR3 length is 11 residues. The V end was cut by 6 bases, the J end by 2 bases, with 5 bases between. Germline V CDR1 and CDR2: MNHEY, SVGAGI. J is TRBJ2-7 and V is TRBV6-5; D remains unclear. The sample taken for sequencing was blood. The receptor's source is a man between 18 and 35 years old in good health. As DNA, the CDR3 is TGTGCCAGCAGAAACACCTACGAGCAGTACTTC. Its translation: CASRNTYEQYF.